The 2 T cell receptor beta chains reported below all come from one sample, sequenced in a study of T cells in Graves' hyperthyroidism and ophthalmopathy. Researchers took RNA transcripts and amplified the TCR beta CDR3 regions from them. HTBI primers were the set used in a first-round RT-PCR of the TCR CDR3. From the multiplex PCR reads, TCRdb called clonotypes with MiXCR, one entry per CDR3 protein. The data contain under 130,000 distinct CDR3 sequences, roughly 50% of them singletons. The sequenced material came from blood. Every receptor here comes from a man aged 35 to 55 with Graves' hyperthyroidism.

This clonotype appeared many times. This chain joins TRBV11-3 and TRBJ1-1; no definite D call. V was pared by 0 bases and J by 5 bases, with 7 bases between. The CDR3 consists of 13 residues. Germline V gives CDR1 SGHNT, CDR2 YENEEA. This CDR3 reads CASSLETGTEAFF. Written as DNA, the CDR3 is TGTGCCAGCAGCTTAGAAACGGGAACTGAAGCTTTCTTT.

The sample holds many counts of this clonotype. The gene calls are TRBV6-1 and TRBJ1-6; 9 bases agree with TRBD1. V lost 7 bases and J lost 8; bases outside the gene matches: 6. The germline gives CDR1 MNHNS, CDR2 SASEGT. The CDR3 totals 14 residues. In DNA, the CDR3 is TGTGCCAGCATGTATGGGACAGGGCATTCACCCCTCCACTTT. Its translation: CASMYGTGHSPLHF.